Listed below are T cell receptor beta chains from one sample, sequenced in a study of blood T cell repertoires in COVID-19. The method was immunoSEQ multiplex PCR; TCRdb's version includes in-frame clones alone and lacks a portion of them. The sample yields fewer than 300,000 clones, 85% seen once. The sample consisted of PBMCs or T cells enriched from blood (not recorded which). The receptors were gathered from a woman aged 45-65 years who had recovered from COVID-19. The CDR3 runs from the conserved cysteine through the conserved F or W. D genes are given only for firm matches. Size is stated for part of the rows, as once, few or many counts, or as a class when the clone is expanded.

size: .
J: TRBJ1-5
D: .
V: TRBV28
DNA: TGTGCCAGCAGTTTAGGCGGGGGCAATCAGCCCCAGCATTTT
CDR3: CASSLGGGNQPQHF

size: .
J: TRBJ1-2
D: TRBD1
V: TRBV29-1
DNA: TGCAGCGTGCGGACAGGGGGTGGCTACACCTTC
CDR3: CSVRTGGGYTF

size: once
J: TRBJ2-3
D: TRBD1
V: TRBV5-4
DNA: TGTGCCAGCAGCCCGACCGACAGGGTAACTTTAGATACGCAGTATTTT
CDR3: CASSPTDRVTLDTQYF

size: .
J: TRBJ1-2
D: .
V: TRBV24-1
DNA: TGTGCCACCAGTGATTCCCAGACTGGGGCCCGGGGCTACACCTTC
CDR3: CATSDSQTGARGYTF

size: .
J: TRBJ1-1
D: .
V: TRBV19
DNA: TGTGCCAGTAGTATCCAGGGAAGCACTGAAGCTTTCTTT
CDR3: CASSIQGSTEAFF

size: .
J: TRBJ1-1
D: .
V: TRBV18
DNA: TGTGCCAGCTCACCATCAATGGAGGGTGAAGCTTTCTTT
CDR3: CASSPSMEGEAFF

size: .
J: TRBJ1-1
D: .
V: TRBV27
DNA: TGTGCCAGCAGTCGTGCAGGGCTCACTGAAGCTTTCTTT
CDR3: CASSRAGLTEAFF

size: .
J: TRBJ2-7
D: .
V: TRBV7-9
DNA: TGTGCCAGCAGGTCCCCTAGCTCTTACGAGCAGTACTTC
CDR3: CASRSPSSYEQYF

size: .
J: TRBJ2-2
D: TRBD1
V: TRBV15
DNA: TGTGCCACCGGGACAGGGAACACCGGGGAGCTGTTTTTT
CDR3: CATGTGNTGELFF

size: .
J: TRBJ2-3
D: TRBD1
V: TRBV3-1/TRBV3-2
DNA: TGTGCCAGCAGCCTGTCGGACAGGGTGATAGATACGCAGTATTTT
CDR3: CASSLSDRVIDTQYF

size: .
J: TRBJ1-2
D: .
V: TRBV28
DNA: TGTGCCAGCAGTTTCGGGCAGGGTACTGGCTACACCTTC
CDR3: CASSFGQGTGYTF

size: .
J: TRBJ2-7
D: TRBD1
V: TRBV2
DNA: TGTGCCAGCAGGCAACAGGGGATTCGGGACGAGCAGTACTTC
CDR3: CASRQQGIRDEQYF

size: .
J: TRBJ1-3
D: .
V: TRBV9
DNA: TGTGCCAGCAGCGTCCAAATAAGCGGAAACACCATATATTTT
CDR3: CASSVQISGNTIYF

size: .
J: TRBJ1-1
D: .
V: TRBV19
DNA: TGTGCCAGTAGTCAAGGCTTGGGGGGAAACACTGAAGCTTTCTTT
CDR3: CASSQGLGGNTEAFF

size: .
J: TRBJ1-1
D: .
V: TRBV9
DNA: TGTGCCAGCAGCGTAACGAGTTCCACTGAAGCTTTCTTT
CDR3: CASSVTSSTEAFF

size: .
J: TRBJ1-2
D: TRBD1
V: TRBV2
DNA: TGTGCCAGCAGTGAAGCAGGGACAGGGCGGAGCTATGGCTACACCTTC
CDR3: CASSEAGTGRSYGYTF

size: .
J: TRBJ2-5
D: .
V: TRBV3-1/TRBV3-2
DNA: TGTGCCAGCAGCCAAAGGCGGCAACAAGAGACCCAGTACTTC
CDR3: CASSQRRQQETQYF

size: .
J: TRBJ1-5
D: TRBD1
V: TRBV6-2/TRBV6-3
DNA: TGTGCCAGCAGCCGAGGGACAGGGGAGTTCTATCAGCCCCAGCATTTT
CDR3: CASSRGTGEFYQPQHF

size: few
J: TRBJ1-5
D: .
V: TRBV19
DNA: TGTGCCAGTAGTGCAGGCTTTCAGCCCCAGCATTTT
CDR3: CASSAGFQPQHF

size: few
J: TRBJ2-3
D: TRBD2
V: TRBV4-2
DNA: TGTGCCAGCAGCCATGGACTAGGAGCAGATACGCAGTATTTT
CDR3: CASSHGLGADTQYF

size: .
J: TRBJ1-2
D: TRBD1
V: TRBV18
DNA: TGTGCCAGCTCACCTGAGGGGGCATATGGCTACACCTTC
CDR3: CASSPEGAYGYTF

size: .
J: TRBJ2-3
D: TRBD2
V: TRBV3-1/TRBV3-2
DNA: TGTGCCAGCAGCCAAGGACTAGCGGGGGCCCCCTCAGATACGCAGTATTTT
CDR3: CASSQGLAGAPSDTQYF

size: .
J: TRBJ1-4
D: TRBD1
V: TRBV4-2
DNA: TGTGCCAGCAGCCGACACACAGGGGACGAAAAACTGTTTTTT
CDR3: CASSRHTGDEKLFF

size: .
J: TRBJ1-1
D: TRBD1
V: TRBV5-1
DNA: TGCGCCAGCAGCTTGGCGGGGACAGTGAACACTGAAGCTTTCTTT
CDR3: CASSLAGTVNTEAFF

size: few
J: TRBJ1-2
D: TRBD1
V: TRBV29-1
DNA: TGCAGCGTAACCGGGACAGGGGACTATGGCTACACCTTC
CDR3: CSVTGTGDYGYTF

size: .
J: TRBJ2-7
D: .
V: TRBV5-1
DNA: TGCGCCAGCAGCCCCCCAAGGAGCAACTCCTACGAGCAGTACTTC
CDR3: CASSPPRSNSYEQYF

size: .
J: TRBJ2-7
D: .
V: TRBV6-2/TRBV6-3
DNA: TGTGCCAGCAGTTACGGCGGCAGGGGTCCGGCCTACGAGCAGTACTTC
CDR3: CASSYGGRGPAYEQYF

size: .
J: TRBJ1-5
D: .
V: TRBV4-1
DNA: TGCGCCAGCAGCCAAGACCGACAGGACAATCAGCCCCAGCATTTT
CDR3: CASSQDRQDNQPQHF

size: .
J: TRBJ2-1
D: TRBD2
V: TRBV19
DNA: TGTGCCAGTAGTGTCCTAGCGGGTTTCAATGAGCAGTTCTTC
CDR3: CASSVLAGFNEQFF

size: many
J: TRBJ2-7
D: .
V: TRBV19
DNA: TGTGCCAGTAGTAGCAGGTACGAGCAGTACTTC
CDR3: CASSSRYEQYF

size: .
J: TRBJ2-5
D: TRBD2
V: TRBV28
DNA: TGTGCCAGCAGTTTCATTACTAGCGGGGACCCGGGGACCCAGTACTTC
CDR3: CASSFITSGDPGTQYF

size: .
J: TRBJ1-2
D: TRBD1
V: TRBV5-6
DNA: TGTGCCAGCAGCTCAACAGGGGCCGGGGGCTATGGCTACACCTTC
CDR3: CASSSTGAGGYGYTF

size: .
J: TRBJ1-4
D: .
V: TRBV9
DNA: TGTGCCAGCAGCTCCTCGGGATTCACTAATGAAAAACTGTTTTTT
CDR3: CASSSSGFTNEKLFF

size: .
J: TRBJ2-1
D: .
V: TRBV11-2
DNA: TGTGCCAGCAGCCCAGGGGGGAGTTACAATGAGCAGTTCTTC
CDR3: CASSPGGSYNEQFF

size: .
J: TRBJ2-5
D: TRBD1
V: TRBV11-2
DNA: TGTGCCAGCAGGATATTAGGAGAGGGGGCAGAGACCCAGTACTTC
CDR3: CASRILGEGAETQYF

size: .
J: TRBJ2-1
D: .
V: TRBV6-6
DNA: TGTGCCAGCAGCCACGAGAGGGACAATGAGCAGTTCTTC
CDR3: CASSHERDNEQFF

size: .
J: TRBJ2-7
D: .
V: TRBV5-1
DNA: TGCGCCAGCAGCTTGGCCCCCGGGATCAACTACGAGCAGTACTTC
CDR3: CASSLAPGINYEQYF

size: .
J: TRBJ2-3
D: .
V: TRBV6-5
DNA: TGTGCCAGCAGGTTCGGCGGTCGCACAGATACGCAGTATTTT
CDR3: CASRFGGRTDTQYF

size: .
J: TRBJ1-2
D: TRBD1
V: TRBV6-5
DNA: TGTGCCAGCAGGTCGACAGGGGGCCTCTATGGCTACACCTTC
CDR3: CASRSTGGLYGYTF

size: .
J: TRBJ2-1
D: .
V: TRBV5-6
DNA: TGTGCCAGCAGCTTGGAATCGGGGAGTATTTACAATGAGCAGTTCTTC
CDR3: CASSLESGSIYNEQFF

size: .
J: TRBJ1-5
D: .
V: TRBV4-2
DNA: TGTGCCAGCAGCCACCGGGGGGGCAGGGGTCAGCCCCAGCATTTT
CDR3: CASSHRGGRGQPQHF

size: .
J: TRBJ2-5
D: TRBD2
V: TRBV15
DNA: TGTGCCACCAGCAGAGGGACTAGGAAAGAGACCCAGTACTTC
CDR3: CATSRGTRKETQYF

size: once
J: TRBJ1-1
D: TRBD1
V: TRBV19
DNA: TGTGCCAGTAGCGAAGGGACAGGGGGAATTCCGTCAGCTTTCTTT
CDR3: CASSEGTGGIPSAFF

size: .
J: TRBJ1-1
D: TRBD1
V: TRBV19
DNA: TGTGCCAGTAGTGTGGGGACAGGGGTAACTGAAGCTTTCTTT
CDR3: CASSVGTGVTEAFF

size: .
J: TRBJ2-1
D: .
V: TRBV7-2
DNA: TGTGCCAGCAGCTTTAGGATGGGGAGCGGGAATGAGCAGTTCTTC
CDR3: CASSFRMGSGNEQFF

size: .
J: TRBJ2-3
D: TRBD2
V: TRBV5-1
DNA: TGCGCCAGCAGCTTGGTAGCGGGGAGCACAGATACGCAGTATTTT
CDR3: CASSLVAGSTDTQYF

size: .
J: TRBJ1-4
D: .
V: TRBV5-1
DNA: TGCGCCAGCAGCTTGGACTCAACTAATGAAAAACTGTTTTTT
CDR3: CASSLDSTNEKLFF

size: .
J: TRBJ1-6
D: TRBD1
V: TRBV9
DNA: TGTGCCAGCAGCACGGGACAGGGAGTATCACCCCTCCACTTT
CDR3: CASSTGQGVSPLHF

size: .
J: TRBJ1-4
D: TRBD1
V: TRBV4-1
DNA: TGCGCCAGCAGCCCTGGACAGGGCTATGAAAAACTGTTTTTT
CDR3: CASSPGQGYEKLFF